The sequence of this T cell receptor (beta chain) was determined in a study of T cells in Graves' hyperthyroidism and ophthalmopathy. Overall study results and limits: Blood samples included most of the expanded thyroid clonotypes exceeding 0.001.

For this clonotype: What it recognizes is unknown.

From RNA transcripts, TCR beta CDR3 regions were amplified. During a first-round RT-PCR of the TCR CDR3, the HTBI primer set was used. TCRdb reprocessed the multiplex PCR reads via MiXCR and lists one record per CDR3 protein. The table lists roughly 290,000 distinct CDR3 sequences, 12% to 15% of them singletons, with roughly 7.9% in the top ten. The sample consisted of blood. This TCR was recovered from a woman between 40 and 55 years old with Graves' hyperthyroidism.

The CDR3 here is CATSRDRGSELFF. As DNA, the CDR3 is TGTGCCACCAGCAGAGACAGGGGATCGGAACTGTTTTTT. The chain has TRBV15 and TRBJ1-4, with a tentative D call TRBD1 (6 bases). Between the trimmed V and J ends, which lost 0 bases and 12 bases, there was a span of 11 bases. The CDR3 consists of 13 residues. Germline lookup yields CDR1 LNHNV and CDR2 YYDKDF (reference sequence).